This TCR beta chain was found in a study of shared clonotypes between healthy human individuals. General study points: Among donors, the sharing of clonotypes was expected to be influenced by sequencing depth.

In the original processing: Owing to the provision of junction-only sequences devoid of quality scores by immunoSEQ, filtering differed. Sequencing was performed with immunoSEQ multiplex PCR; in TCRdb, only in-frame clones are kept and a portion is missing. The DNA was the basis for D and trimming; V, J and clone size are from that table. This table holds more than 400,000 clones, 78% found once. The ends were cut back, 0 bases at V and 4 bases at J, with 9 bases in the middle. The CDR3 extends over 14 amino acids. Germline CDR1 is ENHRY and CDR2 is SYGVKD. Every contributor of samples was a Caucasian grown-up residing in Nashville, Tennessee. This clone was counted a few times. Its antigen remains unidentified.

The chain carries TRBV10-3 and TRBJ2-5; possible D gene TRBD2, 7 bases. This TCR was sampled from a woman aged 40-49 years in good health. Some clones in this sample may be carry-over from other donors' samples. The specimen sequenced was PBMCs. CDR3 sequence reads: CAISESRGRETQYF. The CDR3 DNA is TGTGCCATCAGTGAGTCGCGGGGGCGAGAGACCCAGTACTTC.